The next 9 T cell receptor beta chains were all read from a single sample in a study of OX40 agonist ivuxolimab in advanced cancers. Profiling relied on immunoSEQ multiplex PCR, and the TCRdb table lists in-frame clones only, not all of them. The data show approximately 98,000 clones, with approximately 90% seen just once and under 0.85% held by the top ten. The material sequenced was CD4+ or CD8+ T cells sorted from blood, taken in a trial of the OX40 agonist ivuxolimab. Receptors originate from an adult with an advanced solid tumor such as melanoma, head and neck, liver or kidney cancer.

The chain links TRBV11-2 to TRBJ2-5; the D gene is possibly TRBD2 (5 bases). V was clipped by 5 bases and J by 5 bases, with 9 bases between them. In germline, CDR1 is SGHAT, CDR2 FQNNGV. CDR3 length: 12 amino acids. CDR3 in DNA: TGTGCCAGCAGCCTAGCTCGGGAGACCCAGTACTTC. This translates into CASSLARETQYF.

This rearrangement joins TRBV7-2 to TRBJ2-4; unclear D gene. CDR3 length: 14 amino acids. CDR1 is SGHTA, CDR2 FQGNSA, per germline. V dropped 5 bases and J dropped 5 bases, with 13 bases sitting between them. CDR3 protein: CASSRNTGENIQYF. CDR3 sequence (DNA): TGTGCCAGCAGCCGCAATACTGGGGAAAACATTCAGTACTTC.

The rearrangement joins TRBV9 to TRBJ1-5; D gene unclear. The CDR3 has 15 residues. From germline, CDR1 is SGDLS and CDR2 YYNGEE. V lost 2 bases to trimming and J lost 4 bases, with 13 bases between them. In DNA, the CDR3 is TGTGCCAGCAGCGTTTTCGACGGCTGGAATCAGCCCCAGCATTTT. This encodes CASSVFDGWNQPQHF. Based on the CDR3 plus reference TRBV9 and TRBJ1-5, the full variable domain is DSGVTQTPKHLITATGQRVTLRCSPRSGDLSVYWYQQSLDQGLQFLIQYYNGEERAKGNILERFSAQQFPDLHSELNLSSLELGDSALYFCASSVFDGWNQPQHFGDGTRLSIL.

The rearrangement links TRBV27 to TRBJ2-1, with 8 bases fitting TRBD1. The CDR3 contains 12 residues. With V trimmed by 5 bases and J by 12 bases, 6 bases remained unmatched. Per germline, CDR1 MNHEY and CDR2 SMNVEV (reference sequence). CDR3: CASSGRTGRQFF. The CDR3 DNA is TGTGCCAGCAGTGGGCGGACAGGGAGGCAGTTCTTC.

The rearrangement links TRBV4-1 to TRBJ2-7; possible D gene TRBD1, 6 bases. V was shortened by 1 base and J by 6 bases, with 19 bases between the two germline ends. The CDR3 sequence is 16 residues long. Germline V lookup: CDR1 MGHRA, CDR2 YSYEKL. The chain's CDR3 is CASSQANPLQGVEQYF. The CDR3 DNA is TGCGCCAGCAGCCAAGCTAACCCGCTACAGGGTGTCGAGCAGTACTTC.

The CDR3 DNA reads TGTGCCAGCAGCCGGGGAAGTGCCACTAATGAAAAACTGTTTTTT. The encoded protein is CASSRGSATNEKLFF. The chain links TRBV7-2 to TRBJ1-4; D unresolved. Looked up from germline, CDR1 is SGHTA and CDR2 is FQGNSA. The CDR3 covers 15 residues. V lost 5 bases and J lost 2, with 12 bases in between.

The chain combines TRBV11-2 with TRBJ2-3; D remains ambiguous. The CDR3 spans 12 residues. Trimming took off 5 bases at V and 2 bases at J, with 5 bases between the two ends. The germline gives CDR1 SGHAT, CDR2 FQNNGV. The CDR3 protein is CASSRNTDTQYF. CDR3 bases: TGTGCCAGCAGCCGAAACACAGATACGCAGTATTTT.

As for this clone: One end of the junction varies from germline; a read error may be responsible. This chain joins TRBV7-7 and TRBJ2-7; unclear D gene. There are 16 residues in the CDR3. CDR1 and CDR2 (germline): SSHAT, FNYEAQ (reference sequence). The CDR3 sequence is CASSPLGKGVGPEQYF. The CDR3 bases are TGTGCTAGCAGCCCTCTGGGAAAGGGCGTTGGGCCCGAGCAGTACTTC. Drawing the rest from reference TRBV7-7 and TRBJ2-7, the complete variable domain is GAGVSQSPRYKVTKRGQDVTLRCDPISSHATLYWYQQALGQGPEFLTYFNYEAQPDKSGLPSDRFSAERPEGSISTLTIQRTEQRDSAMYRCASSPLGKGVGPEQYFGPGTRLTVT.

The chain recombines TRBV5-1 with TRBJ1-3; D not certain. This CDR3 comprises 14 residues. The V and J ends lost 0 bases and 4 bases respectively, with 8 bases between them. Germline assignment: CDR1 SGHRS and CDR2 YFSETQ. As DNA, the CDR3 is TGCGCCAGCAGCTTGGAACGGGAAGGAAACACCATATATTTT. It translates to CASSLEREGNTIYF.